This T cell receptor beta chain was profiled in a study of CD8 T cells in ankylosing spondylitis. As the method for making TCR beta libraries, quantitative 5'-RACE with molecular barcodes was used. TCRdb re-analysed the 5' RACE reads in MiXCR, keeping a single row per CDR3 protein. The sample records about 240,000 distinct CDR3 sequences, less than 10% being singletons. V lost 4 bases and J lost 5, with 17 bases in between. The CDR3 is made up of 15 amino acids. Germline CDR1 reads SGHAT; CDR2 reads FQNNGV. The receptor was derived from a male donor with ankylosing spondylitis or in good health (not recorded which). The specimen sequenced was blood, either unsorted or a sorted T cell fraction (not recorded which). The chain carries TRBV11-2 and TRBJ2-5; D might be TRBD1 (5 bases). Here the CDR3 reads CASSWARSPGETQYF. The DNA of the CDR3 is TGTGCCAGCAGCTGGGCCAGGTCACCAGGGGAGACCCAGTACTTC.